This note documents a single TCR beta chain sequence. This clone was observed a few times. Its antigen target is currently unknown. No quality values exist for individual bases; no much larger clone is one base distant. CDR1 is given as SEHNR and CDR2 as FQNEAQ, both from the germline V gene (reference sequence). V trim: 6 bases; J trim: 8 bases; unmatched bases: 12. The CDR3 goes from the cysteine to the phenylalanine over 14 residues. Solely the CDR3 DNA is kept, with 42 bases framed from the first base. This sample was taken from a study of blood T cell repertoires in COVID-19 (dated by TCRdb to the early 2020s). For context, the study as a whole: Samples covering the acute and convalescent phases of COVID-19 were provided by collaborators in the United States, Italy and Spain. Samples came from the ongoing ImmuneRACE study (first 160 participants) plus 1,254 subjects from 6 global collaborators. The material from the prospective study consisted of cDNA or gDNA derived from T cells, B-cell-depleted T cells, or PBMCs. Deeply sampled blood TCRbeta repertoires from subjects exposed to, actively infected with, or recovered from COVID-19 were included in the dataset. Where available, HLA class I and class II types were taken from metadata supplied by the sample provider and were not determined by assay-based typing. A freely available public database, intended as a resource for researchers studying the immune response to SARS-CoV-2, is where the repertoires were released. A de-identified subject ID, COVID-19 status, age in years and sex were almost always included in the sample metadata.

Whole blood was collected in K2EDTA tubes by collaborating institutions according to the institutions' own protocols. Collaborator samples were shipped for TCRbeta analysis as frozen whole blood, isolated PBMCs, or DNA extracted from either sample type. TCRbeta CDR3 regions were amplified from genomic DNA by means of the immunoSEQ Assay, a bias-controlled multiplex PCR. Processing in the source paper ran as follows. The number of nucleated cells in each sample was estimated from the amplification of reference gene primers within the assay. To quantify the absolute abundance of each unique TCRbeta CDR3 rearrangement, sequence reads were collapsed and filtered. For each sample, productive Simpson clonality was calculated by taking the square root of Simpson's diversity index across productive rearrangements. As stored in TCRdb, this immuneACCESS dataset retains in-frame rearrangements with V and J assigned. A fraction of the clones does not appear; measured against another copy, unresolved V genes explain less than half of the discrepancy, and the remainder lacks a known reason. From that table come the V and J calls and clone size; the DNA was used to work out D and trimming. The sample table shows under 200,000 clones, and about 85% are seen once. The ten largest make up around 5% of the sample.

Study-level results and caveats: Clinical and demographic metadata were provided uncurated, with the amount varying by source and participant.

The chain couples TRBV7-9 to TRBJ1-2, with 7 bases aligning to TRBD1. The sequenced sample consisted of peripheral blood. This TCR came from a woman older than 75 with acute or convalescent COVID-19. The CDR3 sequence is CASRPRGEIVGYTF. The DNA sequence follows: TGTGCCAGCAGGCCCAGGGGGGAGATCGTGGGCTACACCTTC. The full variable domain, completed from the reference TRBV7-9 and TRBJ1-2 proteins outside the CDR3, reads DTGVSQNPRHKITKRGQNVTFRCDPISEHNRLYWYRQTLGQGPEFLTYFQNEAQLEKSRLLSDRFSAERPKGSFSTLEIQRTEQGDSAMYLCASRPRGEIVGYTFGSGTRLTVV.